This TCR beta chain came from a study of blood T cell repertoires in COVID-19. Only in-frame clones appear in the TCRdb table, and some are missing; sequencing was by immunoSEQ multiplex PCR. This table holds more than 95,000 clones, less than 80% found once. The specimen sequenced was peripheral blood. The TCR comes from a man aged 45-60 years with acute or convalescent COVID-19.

The CDR3 nucleotides read TGTGCCAGCAGCGTAGGGGCCCCAGGGGGCGCTTATGAAAAACTGTTTTTT. It translates to CASSVGAPGGAYEKLFF. The gene calls are TRBV9 and TRBJ1-4; 8 positions agree with TRBD1. The V and J ends lost 0 bases and 6 bases, in that order; junction bases with no gene match: 10. Per germline, CDR1 SGDLS and CDR2 YYNGEE. This CDR3 is 17 amino acids long. Based on the CDR3 plus reference TRBV9 and TRBJ1-4, the full variable domain is DSGVTQTPKHLITATGQRVTLRCSPRSGDLSVYWYQQSLDQGLQFLIQYYNGEERAKGNILERFSAQQFPDLHSELNLSSLELGDSALYFCASSVGAPGGAYEKLFFGSGTQLSVL.